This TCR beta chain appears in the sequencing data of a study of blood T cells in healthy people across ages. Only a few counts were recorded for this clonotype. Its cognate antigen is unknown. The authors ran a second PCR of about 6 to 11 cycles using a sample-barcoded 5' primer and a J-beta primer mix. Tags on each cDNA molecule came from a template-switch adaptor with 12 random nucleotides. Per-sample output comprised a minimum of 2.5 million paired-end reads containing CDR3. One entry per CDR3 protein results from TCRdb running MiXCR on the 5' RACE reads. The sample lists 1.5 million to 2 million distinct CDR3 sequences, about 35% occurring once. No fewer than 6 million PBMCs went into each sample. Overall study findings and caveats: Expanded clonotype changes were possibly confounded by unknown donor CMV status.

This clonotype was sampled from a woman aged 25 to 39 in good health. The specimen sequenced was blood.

The CDR3 DNA sequence: TGCGCCAGCAGCCAAGTTGATAGTAGGGGCGGGAATAGACGAGTCAATGAGCAGTTCTTC. Encoded protein: CASSQVDSRGGNRRVNEQFF. The chain joins TRBV4-1 to TRBJ2-1, with D tentatively TRBD2 (6 bases). Germline loops: CDR1 MGHRA, CDR2 YSYEKL. Trimming pared 1 base from V and 6 bases from J, leaving 28 bases between. The CDR3 spans 20 residues.